The 5 T cell receptor beta chains below all came from one sample that was sequenced in a study of early T cells in non-severe SARS-CoV-2 infection. TCRdb analysed the 5' RACE reads with MiXCR anew, one entry per CDR3 protein. In the table there are tens of thousands of distinct CDR3 sequences, roughly 6% of which are singletons. The sequenced sample consisted of whole blood. Every receptor here comes from an adult who was a healthcare worker with PCR-confirmed SARS-CoV-2 infection or an uninfected control (not recorded which).

Regarding this clonotype: This may be a read error, as it is one base from a much larger clone. The chain carries TRBV5-1 and TRBJ2-2; 7 nucleotides line up with TRBD1. Germline values: CDR1 SGHRS, CDR2 YFSETQ. Germline trimming cut 4 bases from V and 2 bases from J; bases unmatched to any gene: 5. This CDR3 spans 15 amino acids. CDR3 loop: CASSPDRTNTGELFF. Here the CDR3 DNA reads TGCGCCAGCAGCCCGGACAGGACCAACACCGGGGAGCTGTTTTTT.

This rearrangement joins TRBV28 to TRBJ2-1; 14 bases map to TRBD2. The germline V gene encodes CDR1 MDHEN and CDR2 SYDVKM. V dropped 5 bases and J dropped 6; count of bases not matched to a gene: 6. This CDR3 contains 16 residues. The CDR3 nucleotides read TGTGCCAGCAGTAAGACCGGGACTAGCGGGAGCAATGAGCAGTTCTTC. Translation: CASSKTGTSGSNEQFF. Full variable domain (missing parts from reference TRBV28 and TRBJ2-1): DVKVTQSSRYLVKRTGEKVFLECVQDMDHENMFWYRQDPGLGLRLIYFSYDVKMKEKGDIPEGYSVSREKKERFSLILESASTNQTSMYLCASSKTGTSGSNEQFFGPGTRLTVL.

This clonotype was counted ten times or more. The chain has TRBV7-9 and TRBJ2-7, with D maybe TRBD2 (5 bases). The CDR3 has 12 amino acids. CDR1 and CDR2 (germline): SEHNR, FQNEAQ (reference sequence). Trimming removed 3 bases from V and 6 bases from J, with 9 bases in between. Written as DNA, the CDR3 is TGTGCCAGCAGCTTGGGAGCTCGCGAGCAGTACTTC. Its protein product is CASSLGAREQYF.

This clonotype occurred many times. This chain links TRBV12-3 or TRBV12-4 with TRBJ1-2, with TRBD1 matching over 9 bases. The CDR3 runs 14 residues. V trimming: 6 bases; J trimming: 4 bases; junction bases outside the gene matches: 6. In nucleotides, the CDR3 is TGTGCCAGCAGCGGGGACAGGGACGGCTATGGCTACACCTTC. This codes for CASSGDRDGYGYTF.

The chain links TRBV5-6 to TRBJ2-7; 7 bases fit TRBD1. The trim removed 1 base at V and 3 bases at J, leaving 7 bases unmatched. From germline, CDR1 is SGHDT and CDR2 YYEEEE. This CDR3 contains 15 residues. In nucleotides, the CDR3 is TGTGCCAGCAGCTTGCTGACAGGGAAATTCTACGAGCAGTACTTC. It translates to CASSLLTGKFYEQYF.